The clone carrying this T cell receptor beta chain has a handful of counts. What it binds is unknown. From the 5' RACE reads, TCRdb called clonotypes with MiXCR, one entry per CDR3 protein. The data show 500,000 to 650,000 distinct CDR3 sequences, about 12% seen once. Germline values: CDR1 SGHNT, CDR2 YYREEE (reference sequence). The CDR3 contains 11 residues. The V gene lost 6 bases and the J gene lost 1 base, with 4 bases spanning the gap. The data originate from a study of T cells after yellow fever vaccination. Study findings and constraints: Once the booster was given, most primary-vaccination clones reappeared, at 95% to 98% for CD4 and roughly 86% for CD8. A small share of clonotypes appeared in both CD4 and CD8 compartments. A weaker but faster secondary response was observed, peaking on day 5 versus 15.

The clonotype comes from a man in his thirties or forties who received the YFV17D yellow fever vaccine. V gene TRBV5-4 combines with J gene TRBJ1-1; D remains ambiguous. This material consisted of PBMCs, taken on the day of the yellow fever booster vaccination. The CDR3 protein is CASIQNTEAFF. Here the CDR3 DNA reads TGTGCCAGCATTCAGAACACTGAAGCTTTCTTT.